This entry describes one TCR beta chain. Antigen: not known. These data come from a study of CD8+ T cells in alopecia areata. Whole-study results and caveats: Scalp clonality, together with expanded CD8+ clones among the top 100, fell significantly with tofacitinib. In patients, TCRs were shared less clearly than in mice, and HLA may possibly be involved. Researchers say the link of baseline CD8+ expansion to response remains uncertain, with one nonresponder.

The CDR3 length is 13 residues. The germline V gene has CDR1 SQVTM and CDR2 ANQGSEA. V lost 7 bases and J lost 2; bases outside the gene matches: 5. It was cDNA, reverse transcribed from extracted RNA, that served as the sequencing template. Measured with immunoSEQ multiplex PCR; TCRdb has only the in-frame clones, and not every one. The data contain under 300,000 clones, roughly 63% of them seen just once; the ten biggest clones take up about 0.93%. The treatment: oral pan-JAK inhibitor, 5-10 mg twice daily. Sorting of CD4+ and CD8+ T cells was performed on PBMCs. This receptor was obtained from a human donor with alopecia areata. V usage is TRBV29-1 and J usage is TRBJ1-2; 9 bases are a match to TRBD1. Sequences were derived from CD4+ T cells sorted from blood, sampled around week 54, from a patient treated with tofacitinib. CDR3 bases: TGCAGCGGGAAGGACAGGGGCAACTATGGCTACACCTTC. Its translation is CSGKDRGNYGYTF.